The 26 T cell receptor beta chains given below trace back to one sample, sequenced in a study of Graves' ophthalmopathy and Graves' hyperthyroidism listed by TCRdb under 2018. The instrument given in TCRdb is Illumina HiSeq 2000. For repertoire sequencing, the TCR beta CDR3 regions were amplified from RNA transcripts. A first-round RT-PCR used HTBI primers with the Qiagen OneStep RT-PCR kit, followed by a second-round multiplex PCR, size selection and purification. The public reads were reprocessed in TCRdb via fastp at Q25 and MiXCR, keeping in-frame beta chains. Records with the same CDR3 protein are collapsed into one entry carrying the most frequent genes and DNA. The table for this sample lists 600,000 to 700,000 distinct CDR3 sequences; over 40% of them were counted only once. The leading ten clones occupy 3% to 4% of the sample. Sample: peripheral blood. Receptors originate from an adult man with Graves' ophthalmopathy.

V and J are TRBV19 and TRBJ1-3, with D possibly TRBD1 on 5 matching bases. The ends were cut back, 5 bases at V and 1 base at J, with 21 bases in the middle. Germline loops: CDR1 LNHDA, CDR2 SQIVND (reference sequence). CDR3 length: 18 amino acids. CDR3 bases: TGTGCCAGTAGTCATAGACACTGGTTTGGGGCTTCTGGAAACACCATATATTTT. This translates into CASSHRHWFGASGNTIYF.

This chain joins TRBV15 and TRBJ1-2; 7 bases are a match to TRBD1. This CDR3 has 14 amino acids. The ends lost 11 bases at V and 2 bases at J; junction bases unmatched: 11. Germline loops: CDR1 LNHNV, CDR2 YYDKDF (reference sequence). The CDR3 coding sequence is TGTGCCTGGGCCGAAGGGGGCTCCAACTATGGCTACACCTTC. Amino acids: CAWAEGGSNYGYTF.

This clonotype was recorded many times. V gene TRBV19 combines with J gene TRBJ2-2; D ambiguous. Germline loops: CDR1 LNHDA, CDR2 SQIVND (reference sequence). V lost 9 bases to trimming and J lost 3 bases, with 8 bases between them. The CDR3 contains 12 residues. CDR3 bases: TGTGCCAGGAGACGATACACCGGGGAGCTGTTTTTT. It encodes CARRRYTGELFF.

This clonotype was counted ten times or more. The CDR3, as DNA: TGTGCCAGCAGCGAAGGGATTGGGACAGGCAATGAAAAACTGTTTTTT. It codes for CASSEGIGTGNEKLFF. The chain couples TRBV9 to TRBJ1-4; 8 nucleotides line up with TRBD1. The CDR3 loop spans 16 amino acids. The junction had 9 bases not matched to a gene; V was cut back by 3 bases and J by 5 bases. Germline V gene sequence: CDR1 SGDLS, CDR2 YYNGEE.

This clonotype has just one count. The chain has TRBV30 and TRBJ2-7; D possibly corresponds to TRBD2 (5 bases). Germline V gives CDR1 GTSNPN, CDR2 SVGIG (reference sequence). V was pared by 0 bases and J by 7 bases, with 16 bases between. The length of the CDR3 is 14 residues. Written as DNA, the CDR3 is TGTGCCTGGAGTGTACGGAGCGGCTCTAGAGAGCAGTACTTC. The encoded protein is CAWSVRSGSREQYF.

This clonotype was found many times. This chain connects TRBV19 to TRBJ1-4; 7 positions agree with TRBD1. Germline V lookup: CDR1 LNHDA, CDR2 SQIVND (reference sequence). J was trimmed by 10 bases and V by 4 bases; bases with no gene match: 9. There are 14 residues in the CDR3. CDR3 amino acids: CASSTTGADRKLFF. CDR3 DNA sequence: TGTGCCAGTAGTACAACAGGGGCGGATAGAAAACTGTTTTTT.

CDR3 bases: TGTGCCAGCAGCTTAGGGGGACCTACCACAGATACGCAGTATTTT. It encodes CASSLGGPTTDTQYF. The J gene is TRBJ2-3, the V gene TRBV7-9, with D perhaps being TRBD1 or TRBD2 (5 bases each). CDR3 length: 15 amino acids. CDR1 is SEHNR, CDR2 FQNEAQ, per germline (reference sequence). V was trimmed by 1 base and J by 2 bases, leaving 10 bases between them.

This clonotype was counted ten times or more. The genes are TRBV2 and TRBJ2-5, with D perhaps TRBD1 (6 bases). With 6 bases removed from V and 2 bases from J, the gap between germline ends came to 16 bases. The CDR3 is 15 amino acids. Germline-derived CDR1 and CDR2 are SNHLY and FYNNEI. CDR3 residues: CASSLQGTYQETQYF. The CDR3 region has the DNA TGTGCCAGCAGCTTACAGGGCACCTATCAAGAGACCCAGTACTTC. Using reference TRBV2 and TRBJ2-5 for the parts outside the CDR3, the full variable domain is EPEVTQTPSHQVTQMGQEVILRCVPISNHLYFYWYRQILGQKVEFLVSFYNNEISEKSEIFDDQFSVERPDGSNFTLKIRSTKLEDSAMYFCASSLQGTYQETQYFGPGTRLLVL.

CDR3 in amino acids: CASSRTVQETQHF. The CDR3 coding sequence is TGTGCCAGCAGCAGGACAGTCCAAGAGACCCAGCATTTT. The rearrangement joins TRBV7-8 to TRBJ1-5; TRBD1 might be the D (6 bases). Trimming pared 5 bases from V and 11 bases from J, leaving 16 bases between. Per germline, CDR1 SGHVS and CDR2 FQNEAQ. There are 13 residues in the CDR3. The complete variable domain, with remaining parts taken from reference TRBV7-8 and TRBJ1-5, reads GAGVSQSPRYKVAKRGQDVALRCDPISGHVSLFWYQQALGQGPEFLTYFQNEAQLDKSGLPSDRFFAERPEGSVSTLKIQRTQQEDSAVYLCASSRTVQETQHFGDGTRLSIL.

This clonotype came up many times. In nucleotides, the CDR3 is TGCAGTGCCCTTAGCGGGAGTGATGCGGAGCAGTACTTC. This translates into CSALSGSDAEQYF. This sequence joins TRBV20-1 and TRBJ2-7; 9 positions agree with TRBD2. The CDR3 loop spans 13 amino acids. J gave up 7 bases and V 6 bases, and 10 bases lay outside the gene matches. Germline loops: CDR1 DFQATT, CDR2 SNEGSKA (reference sequence).

This clonotype was seen once. The rearrangement uses TRBV19 and TRBJ1-1; D not resolved. The CDR3 is made up of 13 amino acids. V shed 7 bases and J shed 5 bases, with 14 bases lying between them. The germline CDR1 and CDR2 sequences are LNHDA and SQIVND (reference sequence). The DNA of the CDR3 is TGTGCCAGTACCCTTCCCCAAGGGACTGAAGCTTTCTTT. It specifies CASTLPQGTEAFF.

The chain couples TRBV25-1 to TRBJ1-3, with TRBD1 matching over 7 bases. Trimming cost V 8 bases and J 0 bases; bases outside gene matches: 7. Germline V CDR1 and CDR2: MGHDK, SYGVNS. This CDR3 has 15 residues. CDR3 residues: CASRTGTDSGNTIYF. The CDR3 nucleotides are TGTGCCAGCCGTACCGGGACAGACTCTGGAAACACCATATATTTT.

This clonotype came up many times. The gene calls are TRBV7-9 and TRBJ1-5; D call uncertain. V dropped 1 base and J dropped 6 bases, with 13 bases sitting between them. This CDR3 has 15 amino acids. Germline V gives CDR1 SEHNR, CDR2 FQNEAQ (reference sequence). The chain's CDR3 is CASSLDGKVGQPQHF. The CDR3 DNA is TGTGCCAGCAGCTTAGATGGGAAAGTCGGTCAGCCCCAGCATTTT.

This clonotype was counted between two and nine times. V is TRBV12-3 or TRBV12-4 and J is TRBJ2-7, with D unclear. CDR3 length equals 15 residues. The V end was cut by 3 bases, the J end by 0 bases, with 12 bases between. CDR3 DNA sequence: TGTGCCAGCAGTTTTTCGCGAAGGAGCTCCTACGAGCAGTACTTC. It translates to CASSFSRRSSYEQYF.

The CDR3 spells CASSLGRGAANTGELFF. CDR3 nucleotide sequence: TGTGCCAGCAGCTTGGGCAGGGGAGCGGCGAACACCGGGGAGCTGTTTTTT. This sequence joins TRBV11-2 and TRBJ2-2; the D gene is possibly TRBD1 (6 bases). CDR1 is SGHAT and CDR2 is FQNNGV in the germline V gene. CDR3 size: 17 residues. V was clipped by 3 bases and J by 0 bases, with 14 bases between them.

This chain links TRBV19 with TRBJ1-6; D is perhaps TRBD1 (5 bases). The CDR3 contains 16 residues. Trimming removed 4 bases at V and 0 bases at J, with 10 bases between. Germline-derived CDR1 and CDR2 are LNHDA and SQIVND (reference sequence). CDR3 in amino acids: CASSKGRNSYNSPLHF. CDR3 nucleotides: TGTGCCAGTAGTAAGGGACGGAACTCCTATAATTCACCCCTCCACTTT.

This clonotype was observed at least ten times. The V gene is TRBV7-2, the J gene TRBJ1-1; D uncertain. Trimming cost V 0 bases and J 6 bases, with 5 bases left between them. Germline V gene data show CDR1 as SGHTA and CDR2 as FQGNSA. The CDR3 length is 12 residues. CDR3 in amino acids: CASSLAGSEAFF. As DNA, the CDR3 is TGTGCCAGCAGCTTAGCAGGGTCTGAAGCTTTCTTT. The complete variable domain, with remaining parts taken from reference TRBV7-2 and TRBJ1-1, reads GAGVSQSPSNKVTEKGKDVELRCDPISGHTALYWYRQSLGQGLEFLIYFQGNSAPDKSGLPSDRFSAERTGGSVSTLTIQRTQQEDSAVYLCASSLAGSEAFFGQGTRLTVV.

The rearrangement links TRBV19 to TRBJ1-4; D is ambiguous. The germline gives CDR1 LNHDA, CDR2 SQIVND (reference sequence). The CDR3 is made up of 14 amino acids. Trimming cost V 6 bases and J 0 bases, with 8 bases left between them. DNA of the CDR3: TGTGCCAGTAGCAGTACACCAACTAATGAAAAACTGTTTTTT. Encoded protein: CASSSTPTNEKLFF.

This clonotype was seen only a few times. The rearrangement joins TRBV11-3 to TRBJ2-2; 10 bases fit TRBD2. Germline CDR1 SGHNT, CDR2 YENEEA. V gave up 8 bases and J gave up 6 bases; unmatched junction bases: 18. The CDR3 length is 18 residues. The CDR3 loop reads CASSMLSGRLAGAGELFF. The DNA for the CDR3 is TGTGCCAGCTCTATGCTCTCAGGAAGGCTAGCGGGAGCCGGGGAGCTGTTTTTT.

As regards this clonotype: Germline and junction disagree at one end, which may indicate a read error. The chain couples TRBV5-1 to TRBJ2-7; no reliable D call. The CDR3 has 12 amino acids. Germline-derived CDR1 and CDR2 are SGHRS and YFSETQ. This CDR3 reads CASSTVVYEQYF. CDR3 DNA: TGTGCCAGCAGCACCGTTGTTTACGAGCAGTACTTC.

The chain links TRBV9 to TRBJ1-6; D is perhaps TRBD1 (5 bases). Germline V gene lookup returns CDR1 SGDLS and CDR2 YYNGEE. Trimming pared 10 bases from V and 3 bases from J, leaving 14 bases between. This CDR3 region has 14 residues. The CDR3 nucleotides read TGTGCCTGGAGTGAACAGGACTATAATTCACCCCTCCACTTT. Its translation: CAWSEQDYNSPLHF.

This clonotype has a single count. A much larger clonotype is one base distant, so this may be a read error. The CDR3 loop reads CAAMRTAYEQYF. Here the CDR3 DNA reads TGTGCCGCTATGAGGACAGCCTACGAGCAGTACTTC. The V call is TRBV10-3, the J call TRBJ2-7, with TRBD1 as a possible D gene (6 bases). The CDR3 consists of 12 residues. Germline loops: CDR1 ENHRY, CDR2 SYGVKD. The V end was cut by 11 bases, the J end by 2 bases, with 13 bases between.

This rearrangement joins TRBV25-1 to TRBJ2-3; 13 bases are a match to TRBD2. CDR3 length: 16 residues. Trimming at V came to 5 bases and at J to 5 bases, leaving 7 bases not matched to a gene. Germline loops: CDR1 MGHDK, CDR2 SYGVNS. The CDR3 protein is CASSWGLAGFGDTQYF. The CDR3 DNA reads TGTGCCAGCAGTTGGGGACTAGCGGGATTTGGAGATACGCAGTATTTT. Together with reference TRBV25-1 and TRBJ2-3, the CDR3 gives the full variable domain: EADIYQTPRYLVIGTGKKITLECSQTMGHDKMYWYQQDPGMELHLIHYSYGVNSTEKGDLSSESTVSRIRTEHFPLTLESARPSHTSQYLCASSWGLAGFGDTQYFGPGTRLTVL.

The rearrangement uses TRBV6-5 and TRBJ1-2, with D hard to call. Germline V gene data show CDR1 as MNHEY and CDR2 as SVGAGI. The CDR3 is 15 amino acids. Trimming pared 5 bases from V and 8 bases from J, leaving 21 bases between. In nucleotides, the CDR3 is TGTGCCAGCAGTCTATTCAGCTTCCCGGCTCACGGCTACACCTTC. It translates to CASSLFSFPAHGYTF.

This clonotype was counted ten times or more. The chain uses TRBV9 and TRBJ2-5; possible D gene TRBD2, 6 bases. V lost 1 base and J 2 bases, leaving 9 bases between the germline ends. The CDR3 runs 14 residues. Germline lookup yields CDR1 SGDLS and CDR2 YYNGEE. CDR3 in amino acids: CASSVWAGQETQYF. In nucleotides, the CDR3 is TGTGCCAGCAGCGTATGGGCGGGACAAGAGACCCAGTACTTC.

This sequence joins TRBV10-3 and TRBJ2-7; 9 bases are a match to TRBD2. Germline CDR1 is ENHRY and CDR2 is SYGVKD. The CDR3 covers 19 residues. V shed 4 bases and J 5 bases; nucleotides not matched to a gene: 21. The CDR3 sequence is CAISVSEAGGTGVVHEQYF. The CDR3 region has the DNA TGTGCCATCAGTGTTAGCGAAGCGGGAGGCACCGGGGTAGTTCACGAGCAGTACTTC.